This T cell receptor beta chain was sequenced in a study of blood T cell repertoires in COVID-19. Study-level background: Acute and convalescent COVID-19 samples came from the United States, Italy and Spain. From T cells, B-cell-depleted T cells, or PBMCs came the material, which was cDNA or gDNA.

Germline-derived CDR1 and CDR2 are LNHDA and SQIVND (reference sequence). The V and J ends lost 3 bases and 6 bases respectively, with 15 bases between them. The CDR3 is made up of 15 amino acids. Authors' data handling: The assay estimated nucleated cells by amplifying reference gene primers. Sequencing used immunoSEQ multiplex PCR; TCRdb keeps in-frame clones, though not all of them. V and J calls and clone size are given by that table; D and trimming were obtained from the DNA. This table holds about 290,000 clones, around four fifths found once. The chain has TRBV19 and TRBJ1-5; D perhaps matches TRBD1 (5 bases). What was sequenced was peripheral blood. The clonotype comes from a woman aged 45 to 65 with active or convalescent COVID-19. CDR3 loop: CASSIFGGSFQPQHF. Written as DNA, the CDR3 is TGTGCCAGTAGTATTTTCGGGGGGTCATTTCAGCCCCAGCATTTT.